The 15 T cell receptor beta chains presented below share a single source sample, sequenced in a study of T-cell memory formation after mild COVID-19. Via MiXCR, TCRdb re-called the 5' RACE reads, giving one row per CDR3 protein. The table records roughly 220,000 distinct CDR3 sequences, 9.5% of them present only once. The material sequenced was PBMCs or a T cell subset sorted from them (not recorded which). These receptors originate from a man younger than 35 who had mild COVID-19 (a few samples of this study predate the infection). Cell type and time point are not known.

The CDR3 DNA sequence: TGTGCCAGCTCACCGAGGGGACCCTACGAGCAGTACTTC. It translates to CASSPRGPYEQYF. This chain joins TRBV18 and TRBJ2-7, with D perhaps matching TRBD1 or TRBD2 (5 bases each). The length of the CDR3 is 13 residues. Germline assignment: CDR1 KGHSH and CDR2 LQKENI. V was pared by 3 bases and J by 2 bases, with 8 bases between.

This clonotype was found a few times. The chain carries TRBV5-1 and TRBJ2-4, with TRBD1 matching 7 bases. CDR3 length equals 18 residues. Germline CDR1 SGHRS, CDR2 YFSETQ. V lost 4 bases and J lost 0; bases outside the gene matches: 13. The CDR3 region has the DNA TGCGCCAGCAGCGCTTTTTGGGACAGACAAATAGCCAAAAACATTCAGTACTTC. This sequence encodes CASSAFWDRQIAKNIQYF.

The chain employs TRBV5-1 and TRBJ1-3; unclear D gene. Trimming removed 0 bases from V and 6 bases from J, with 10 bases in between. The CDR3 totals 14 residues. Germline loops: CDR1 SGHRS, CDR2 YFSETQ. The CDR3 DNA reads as TGCGCCAGCAGCTTGGTACCCCACCTAAACACCATATATTTT. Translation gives CASSLVPHLNTIYF.

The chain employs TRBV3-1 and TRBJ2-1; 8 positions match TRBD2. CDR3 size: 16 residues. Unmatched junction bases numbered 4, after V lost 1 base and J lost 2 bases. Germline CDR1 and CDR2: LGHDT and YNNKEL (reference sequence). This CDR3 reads CASSQGSGGTYNEQFF. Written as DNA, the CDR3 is TGTGCCAGCAGCCAAGGGAGCGGGGGCACCTACAATGAGCAGTTCTTC.

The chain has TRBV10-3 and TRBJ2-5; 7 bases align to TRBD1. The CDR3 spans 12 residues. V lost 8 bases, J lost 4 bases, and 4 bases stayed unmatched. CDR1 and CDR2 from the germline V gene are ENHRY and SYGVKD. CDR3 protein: CAIRQGRETQYF. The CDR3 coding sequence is TGTGCCATCCGACAGGGTCGAGAGACCCAGTACTTC.

CDR3 loop: CSARPAGRETQYF. The CDR3 DNA reads as TGCAGTGCAAGACCTGCGGGGCGGGAGACCCAGTACTTC. This rearrangement joins TRBV20-1 to TRBJ2-5, with D tentatively TRBD2 (6 bases). The CDR3 is made up of 13 amino acids. Between the trimmed V and J ends, which lost 6 bases and 5 bases, there was a span of 16 bases. Germline CDR1 reads DFQATT; CDR2 reads SNEGSKA (reference sequence).

The CDR3: CASSLGVGRPTTDTQYF. CDR3 nucleotides: TGTGCCAGCAGCTTAGGGGTGGGACGCCCTACCACAGATACGCAGTATTTT. This chain uses TRBV7-3 with TRBJ2-3; either TRBD1 or TRBD2 may supply D (5 bases each). The germline V gene encodes CDR1 SGHTA and CDR2 FQGTGA. Trimming shortened V by 2 bases and J by 2 bases, and 17 bases separated the two germline ends. This CDR3 contains 17 residues.

The CDR3, as DNA: TGTGCCAGCAGTAAGGGGGATAGGTACGAGCAGTACGTC. It encodes CASSKGDRYEQYV. This chain uses TRBV27 with TRBJ2-7, with D maybe TRBD1 (6 bases). The length of the CDR3 is 13 residues. V was pared by 5 bases and J by 4 bases, with 12 bases between. Per germline, CDR1 MNHEY and CDR2 SMNVEV (reference sequence).

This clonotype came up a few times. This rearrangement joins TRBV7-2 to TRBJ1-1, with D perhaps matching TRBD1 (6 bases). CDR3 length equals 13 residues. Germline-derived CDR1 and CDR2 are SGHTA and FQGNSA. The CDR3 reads CAGGGTRPTEAFF. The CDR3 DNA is TGTGCTGGCGGGGGCACCCGGCCAACTGAAGCTTTCTTT.

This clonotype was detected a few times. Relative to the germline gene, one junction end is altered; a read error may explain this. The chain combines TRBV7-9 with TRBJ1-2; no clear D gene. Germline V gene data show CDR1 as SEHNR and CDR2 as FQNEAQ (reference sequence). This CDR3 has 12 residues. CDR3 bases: TGTGCCAGCAGCGCGTACAGCTATGGCTACCCCTTC. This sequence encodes CASSAYSYGYPF. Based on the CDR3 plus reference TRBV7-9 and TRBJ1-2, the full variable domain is DTGVSQNPRHKITKRGQNVTFRCDPISEHNRLYWYRQTLGQGPEFLTYFQNEAQLEKSRLLSDRFSAERPKGSFSTLEIQRTEQGDSAMYLCASSAYSYGYPFGSGTRLTVV.

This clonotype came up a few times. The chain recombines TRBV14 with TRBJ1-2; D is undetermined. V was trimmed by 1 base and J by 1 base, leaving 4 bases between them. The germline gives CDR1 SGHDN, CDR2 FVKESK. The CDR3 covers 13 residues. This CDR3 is CASSQGINYGYTF. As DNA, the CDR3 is TGTGCCAGCAGCCAAGGGATTAACTATGGCTACACCTTC.

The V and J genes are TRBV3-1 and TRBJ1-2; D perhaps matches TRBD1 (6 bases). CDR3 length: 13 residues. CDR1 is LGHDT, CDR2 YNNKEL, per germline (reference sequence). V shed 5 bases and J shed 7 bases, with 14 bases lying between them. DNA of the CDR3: TGTGCCAGCAGCTTCGGACAGACGACTGGCTACACCTTC. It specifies CASSFGQTTGYTF.

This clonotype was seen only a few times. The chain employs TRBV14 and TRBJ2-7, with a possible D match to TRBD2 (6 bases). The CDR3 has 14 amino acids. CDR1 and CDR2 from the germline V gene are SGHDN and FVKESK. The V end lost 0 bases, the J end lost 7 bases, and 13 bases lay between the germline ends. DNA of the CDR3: TGTGCCAGCAGCCAAGACTGGGACTCCCGGGAGCAGTACTTC. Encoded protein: CASSQDWDSREQYF.

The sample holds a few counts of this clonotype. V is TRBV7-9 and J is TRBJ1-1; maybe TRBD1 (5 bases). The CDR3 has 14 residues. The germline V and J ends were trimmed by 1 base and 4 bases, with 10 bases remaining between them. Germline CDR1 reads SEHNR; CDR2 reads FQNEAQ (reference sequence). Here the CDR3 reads CASSLGFGGTEAFF. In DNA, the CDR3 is TGTGCCAGCAGCTTAGGGTTCGGGGGCACTGAAGCTTTCTTT.

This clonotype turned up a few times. CDR3 sequence reads: CATSRDRGPGQAPLRQPQHF. In DNA, the CDR3 is TGTGCCACCAGCAGAGATCGGGGTCCGGGACAGGCCCCTTTAAGGCAGCCCCAGCATTTT. The gene calls are TRBV15 and TRBJ1-5; TRBD1 matches 8 bases. J was trimmed by 7 bases and V by 0 bases; bases with no gene match: 20. Germline-derived CDR1 and CDR2 are LNHNV and YYDKDF (reference sequence). CDR3 length: 20 amino acids.